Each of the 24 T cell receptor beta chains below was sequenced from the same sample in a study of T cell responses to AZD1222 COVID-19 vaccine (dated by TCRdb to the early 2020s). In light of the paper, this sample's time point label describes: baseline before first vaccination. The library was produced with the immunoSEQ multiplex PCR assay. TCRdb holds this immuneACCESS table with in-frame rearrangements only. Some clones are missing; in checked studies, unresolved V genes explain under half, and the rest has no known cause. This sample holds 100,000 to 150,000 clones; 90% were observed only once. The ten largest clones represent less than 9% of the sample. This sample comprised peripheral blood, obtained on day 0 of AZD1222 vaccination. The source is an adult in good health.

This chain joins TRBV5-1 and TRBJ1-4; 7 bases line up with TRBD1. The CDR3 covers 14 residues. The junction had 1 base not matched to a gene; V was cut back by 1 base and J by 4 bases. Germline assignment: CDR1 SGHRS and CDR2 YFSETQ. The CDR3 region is CASSLSGGNEKLFF. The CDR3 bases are TGCGCCAGCAGCTTGTCAGGGGGTAATGAAAAACTGTTTTTT.

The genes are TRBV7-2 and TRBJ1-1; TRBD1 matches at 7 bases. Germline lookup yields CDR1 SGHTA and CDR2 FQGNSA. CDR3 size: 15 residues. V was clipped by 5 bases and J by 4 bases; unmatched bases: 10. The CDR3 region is CASSIRQGLATEAFF. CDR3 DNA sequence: TGTGCCAGCAGCATACGACAGGGTTTGGCCACTGAAGCTTTCTTT.

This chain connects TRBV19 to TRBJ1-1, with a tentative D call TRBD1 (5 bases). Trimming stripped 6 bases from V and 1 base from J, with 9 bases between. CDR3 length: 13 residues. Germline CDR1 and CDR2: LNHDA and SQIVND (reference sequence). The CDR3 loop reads CASSPRGNTEAFF. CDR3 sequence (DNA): TGTGCCAGTAGCCCTAGGGGGAACACTGAAGCTTTCTTT. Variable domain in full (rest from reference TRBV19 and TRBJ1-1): DGGITQSPKYLFRKEGQNVTLSCEQNLNHDAMYWYRQDPGQGLRLIYYSQIVNDFQKGDIAEGYSVSREKKESFPLTVTSAQKNPTAFYLCASSPRGNTEAFFGQGTRLTVV.

CDR3 sequence reads: CASSQARGQSYGYTF. The CDR3 DNA sequence: TGCGCCAGCAGCCAAGCCAGGGGGCAATCCTATGGCTACACCTTC. This chain uses TRBV4-1 with TRBJ1-2; 8 bases align to TRBD1. V lost 1 base to trimming and J lost 4 bases; unmatched junction nucleotides: 5. Germline lookup yields CDR1 MGHRA and CDR2 YSYEKL. The CDR3 contains 15 residues.

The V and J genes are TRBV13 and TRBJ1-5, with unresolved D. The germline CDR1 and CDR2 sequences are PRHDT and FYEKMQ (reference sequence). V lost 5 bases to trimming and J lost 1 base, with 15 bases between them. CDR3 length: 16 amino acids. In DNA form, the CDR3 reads TGTGCCAGCAGCCTTAAGTCCGTCGTAAGCAATCAGCCCCAGCATTTT. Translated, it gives CASSLKSVVSNQPQHF.

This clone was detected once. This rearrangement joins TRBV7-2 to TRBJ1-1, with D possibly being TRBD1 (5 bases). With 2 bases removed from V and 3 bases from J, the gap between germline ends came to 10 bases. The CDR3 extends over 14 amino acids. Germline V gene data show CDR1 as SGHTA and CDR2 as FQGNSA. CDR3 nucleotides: TGTGCCAGCAGCTTAACAGGTAGGCACACTGAAGCTTTCTTT. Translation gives CASSLTGRHTEAFF.

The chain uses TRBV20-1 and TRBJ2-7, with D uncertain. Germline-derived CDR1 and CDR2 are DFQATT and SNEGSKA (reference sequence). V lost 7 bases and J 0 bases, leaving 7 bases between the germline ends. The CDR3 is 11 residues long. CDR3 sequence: CSGTYSYEQYF. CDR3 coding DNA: TGCAGTGGTACCTACTCCTACGAGCAGTACTTC.

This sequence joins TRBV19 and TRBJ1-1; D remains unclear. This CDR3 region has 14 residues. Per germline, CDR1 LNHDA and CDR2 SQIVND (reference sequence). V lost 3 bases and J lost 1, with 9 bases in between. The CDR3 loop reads CASSMLRGNTEAFF. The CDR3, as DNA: TGTGCCAGTAGTATGTTGCGGGGGAACACTGAAGCTTTCTTT.

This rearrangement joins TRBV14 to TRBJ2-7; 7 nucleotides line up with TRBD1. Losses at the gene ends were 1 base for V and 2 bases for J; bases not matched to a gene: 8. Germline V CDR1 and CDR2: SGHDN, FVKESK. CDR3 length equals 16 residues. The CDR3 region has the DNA TGTGCCAGCAGCCAAGTTAGGGACAGCCCTACCTACGAGCAGTACTTC. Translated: CASSQVRDSPTYEQYF.

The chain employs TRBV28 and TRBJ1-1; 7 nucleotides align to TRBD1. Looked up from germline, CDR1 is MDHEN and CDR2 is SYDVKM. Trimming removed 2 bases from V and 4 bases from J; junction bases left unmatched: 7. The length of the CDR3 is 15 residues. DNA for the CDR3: TGTGCCAGCAGTTTAGGAGACAGGGCCGGCACTGAAGCTTTCTTT. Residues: CASSLGDRAGTEAFF.

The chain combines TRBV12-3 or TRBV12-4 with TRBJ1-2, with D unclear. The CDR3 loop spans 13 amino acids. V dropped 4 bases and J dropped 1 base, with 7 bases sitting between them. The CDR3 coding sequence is TGTGCCAGCAGTTCACACAGTAACTATGGCTACACCTTC. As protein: CASSSHSNYGYTF.

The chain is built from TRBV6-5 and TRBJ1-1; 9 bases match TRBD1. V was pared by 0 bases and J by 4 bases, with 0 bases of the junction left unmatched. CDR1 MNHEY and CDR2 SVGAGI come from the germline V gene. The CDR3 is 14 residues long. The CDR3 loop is CASSYSTGGTEAFF. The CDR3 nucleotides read TGTGCCAGCAGTTACTCGACAGGGGGCACTGAAGCTTTCTTT.

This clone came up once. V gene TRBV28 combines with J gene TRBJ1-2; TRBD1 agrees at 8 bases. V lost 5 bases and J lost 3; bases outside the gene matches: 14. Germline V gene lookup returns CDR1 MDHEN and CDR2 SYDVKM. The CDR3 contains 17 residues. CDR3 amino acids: CASSPRGQAGKYYGYTF. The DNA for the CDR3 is TGTGCCAGCAGTCCCCGGGGACAGGCGGGAAAGTACTATGGCTACACCTTC.

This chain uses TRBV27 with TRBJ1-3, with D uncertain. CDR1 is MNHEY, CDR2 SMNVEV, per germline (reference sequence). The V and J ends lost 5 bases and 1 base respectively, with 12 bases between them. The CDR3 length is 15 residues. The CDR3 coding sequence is TGTGCCAGCAGTGTGACGTATTCTTCTGGAAACACCATATATTTT. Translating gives CASSVTYSSGNTIYF.

CDR3 in DNA: TGTGCCAGCAGTTACTCGATCGGTCAGGCAACTGAAGCTTTCTTT. Translating it yields CASSYSIGQATEAFF. The chain couples TRBV6-5 to TRBJ1-1; D is undetermined. The CDR3 length is 15 residues. Trimming removed 0 bases at V and 5 bases at J, with 13 bases between. Germline CDR1 and CDR2: MNHEY and SVGAGI.

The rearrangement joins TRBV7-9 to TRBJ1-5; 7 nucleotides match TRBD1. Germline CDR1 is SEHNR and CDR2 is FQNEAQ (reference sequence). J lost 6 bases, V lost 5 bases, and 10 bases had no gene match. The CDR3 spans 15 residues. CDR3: CASSGTQGVLQPQHF. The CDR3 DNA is TGTGCCAGCAGCGGGACCCAGGGGGTACTTCAGCCCCAGCATTTT.

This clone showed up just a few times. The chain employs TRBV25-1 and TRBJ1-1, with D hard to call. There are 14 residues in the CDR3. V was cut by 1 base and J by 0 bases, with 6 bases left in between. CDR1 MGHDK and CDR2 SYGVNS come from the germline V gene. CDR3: CASSELGMNTEAFF. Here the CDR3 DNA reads TGTGCCAGCAGTGAATTGGGGATGAACACTGAAGCTTTCTTT.

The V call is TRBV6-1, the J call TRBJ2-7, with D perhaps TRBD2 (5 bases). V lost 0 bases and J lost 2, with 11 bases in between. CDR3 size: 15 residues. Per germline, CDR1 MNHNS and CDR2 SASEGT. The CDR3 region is CASSEAGLLAYEQYF. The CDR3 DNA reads TGTGCCAGCAGTGAAGCAGGACTCCTCGCCTACGAGCAGTACTTC.

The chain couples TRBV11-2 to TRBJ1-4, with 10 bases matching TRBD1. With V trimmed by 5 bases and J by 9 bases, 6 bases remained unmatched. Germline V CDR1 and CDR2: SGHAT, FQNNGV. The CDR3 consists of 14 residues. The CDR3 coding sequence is TGTGCCAGCAGCCCGGGACAGGGGATCCAAAAACTGTTTTTT. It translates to CASSPGQGIQKLFF. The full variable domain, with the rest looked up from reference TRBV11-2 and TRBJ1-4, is EAGVAQSPRYKIIEKRQSVAFWCNPISGHATLYWYQQILGQGPKLLIQFQNNGVVDDSQLPKDRFSAERLKGVDSTLKIQPAKLEDSAVYLCASSPGQGIQKLFFGSGTQLSVL.

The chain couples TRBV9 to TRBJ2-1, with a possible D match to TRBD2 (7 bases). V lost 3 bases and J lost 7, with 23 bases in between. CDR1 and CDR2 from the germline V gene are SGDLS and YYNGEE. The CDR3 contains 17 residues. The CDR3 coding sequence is TGTGCCAGCAGCGCCCTGCTCCGGGGGGCAGGTCCTAATGAGCAGTTCTTC. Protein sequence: CASSALLRGAGPNEQFF.

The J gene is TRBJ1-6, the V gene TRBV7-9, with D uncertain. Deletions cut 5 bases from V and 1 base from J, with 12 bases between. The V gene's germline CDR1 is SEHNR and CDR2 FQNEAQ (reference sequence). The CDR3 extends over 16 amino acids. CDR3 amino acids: CASSPPPVSYNSPLHF. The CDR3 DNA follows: TGTGCCAGCAGCCCGCCCCCTGTTTCCTATAATTCACCCCTCCACTTT.

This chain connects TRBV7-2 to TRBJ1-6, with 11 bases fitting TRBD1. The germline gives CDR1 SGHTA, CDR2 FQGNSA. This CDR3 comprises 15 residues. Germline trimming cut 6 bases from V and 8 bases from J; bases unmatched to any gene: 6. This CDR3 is CASSQGGQGDSPLHF. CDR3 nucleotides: TGTGCCAGCAGTCAGGGGGGACAGGGGGATTCACCCCTCCACTTT.

The CDR3 here is CASSPPEQGDEQFF. As DNA, the CDR3 is TGTGCCAGCAGCCCCCCCGAACAGGGGGACGAGCAGTTCTTC. The genes are TRBV6-2 or TRBV6-3 and TRBJ2-1; 8 nucleotides match TRBD1. Germline CDR1 reads MNHEY; CDR2 reads SVGEGT. The CDR3 totals 14 residues. Trimming removed 6 bases from V and 10 bases from J; junction bases left unmatched: 11.

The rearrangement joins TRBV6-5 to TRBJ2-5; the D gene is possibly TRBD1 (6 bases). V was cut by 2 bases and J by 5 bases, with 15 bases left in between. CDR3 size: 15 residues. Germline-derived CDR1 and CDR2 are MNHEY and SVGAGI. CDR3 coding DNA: TGTGCCAGCAGTTACAATAGGGGGTACGAGGAGACCCAGTACTTC. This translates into CASSYNRGYEETQYF.